Listed here is a single T cell receptor (beta chain). The germline gene is not matched at one end of the junction; a read error may be the cause. This entry belongs to a study of identical twins. This CDR3 spans 14 amino acids. Per the germline V gene, CDR1 is SQVTM and CDR2 is ANQGSEA. TCRdb itself ran the 5' RACE reads through MiXCR, one entry per CDR3 protein. Altogether some 500,000 distinct CDR3 sequences are present, around 20% being singletons, with the ten largest covering 0.91%. The sample was also linked to a second study, of T cells expressing NK-cell markers. That paper adds: Seven HCMV-seropositive donors and one seronegative donor made up the eight sequenced donors.

This sequence was found in a woman aged 18-30 years in good health. The V gene is TRBV29-1, the J gene TRBJ2-7; TRBD1 matches 8 bases. The sample was CD4+ T cells sorted from blood. Written as DNA, the CDR3 is TGCAGCGTGTCGCAGGGGGCAAGTTCCTACGAGCAGTGCTTC. Translation gives CSVSQGASSYEQCF.